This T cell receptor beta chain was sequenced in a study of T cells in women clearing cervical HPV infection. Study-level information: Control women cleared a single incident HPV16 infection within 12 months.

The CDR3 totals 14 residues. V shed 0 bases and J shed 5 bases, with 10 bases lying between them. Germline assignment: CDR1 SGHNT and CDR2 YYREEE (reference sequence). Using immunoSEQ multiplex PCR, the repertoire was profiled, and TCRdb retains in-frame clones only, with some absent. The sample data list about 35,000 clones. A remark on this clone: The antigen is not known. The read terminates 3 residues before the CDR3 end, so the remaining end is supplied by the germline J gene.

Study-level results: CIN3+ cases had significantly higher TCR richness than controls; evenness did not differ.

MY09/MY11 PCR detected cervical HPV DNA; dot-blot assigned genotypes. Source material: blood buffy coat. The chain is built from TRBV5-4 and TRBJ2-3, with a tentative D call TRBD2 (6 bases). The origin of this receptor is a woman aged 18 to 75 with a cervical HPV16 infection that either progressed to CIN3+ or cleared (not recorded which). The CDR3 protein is CASSLAGEVDTQYF. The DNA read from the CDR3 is TGTGCCAGCAGCTTGGCCGGGGAGGTAGATACG.